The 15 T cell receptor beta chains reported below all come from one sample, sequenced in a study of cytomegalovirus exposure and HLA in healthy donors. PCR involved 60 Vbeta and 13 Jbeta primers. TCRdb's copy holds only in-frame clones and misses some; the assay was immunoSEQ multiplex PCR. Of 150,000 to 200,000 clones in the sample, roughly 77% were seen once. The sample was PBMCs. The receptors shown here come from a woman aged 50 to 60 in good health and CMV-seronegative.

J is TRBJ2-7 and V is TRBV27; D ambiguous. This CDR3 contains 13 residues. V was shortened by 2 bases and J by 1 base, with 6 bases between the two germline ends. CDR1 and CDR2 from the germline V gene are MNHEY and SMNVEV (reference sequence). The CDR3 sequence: CASSLAVSYEQYF. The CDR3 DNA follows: TGTGCCAGCAGTTTAGCAGTTTCCTACGAGCAGTACTTC.

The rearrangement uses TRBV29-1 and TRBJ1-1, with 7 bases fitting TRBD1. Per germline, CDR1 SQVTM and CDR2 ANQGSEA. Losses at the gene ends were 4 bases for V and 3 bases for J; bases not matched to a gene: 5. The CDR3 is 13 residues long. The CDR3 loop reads CSVGQGSDTEAFF. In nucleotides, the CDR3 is TGCAGCGTTGGACAGGGTTCCGACACTGAAGCTTTCTTT.

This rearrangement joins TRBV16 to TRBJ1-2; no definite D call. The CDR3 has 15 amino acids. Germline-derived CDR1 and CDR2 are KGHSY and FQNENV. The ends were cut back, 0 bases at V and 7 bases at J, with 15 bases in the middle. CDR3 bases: TGTGCCAGCAGCCAATCTCGAGGGTTAGGAACTGGCTACACCTTC. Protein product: CASSQSRGLGTGYTF.

CDR3 sequence (DNA): TGTGCCAGCAGCGAAACACCCCAGGGTTCCGAGCAGTACTTC. Protein product: CASSETPQGSEQYF. The V and J genes are TRBV6-1 and TRBJ2-7; tentatively, D is TRBD1 (5 bases). The germline V gene encodes CDR1 MNHNS and CDR2 SASEGT. Trimming pared 6 bases from V and 6 bases from J, leaving 18 bases between. The CDR3 has 14 amino acids.

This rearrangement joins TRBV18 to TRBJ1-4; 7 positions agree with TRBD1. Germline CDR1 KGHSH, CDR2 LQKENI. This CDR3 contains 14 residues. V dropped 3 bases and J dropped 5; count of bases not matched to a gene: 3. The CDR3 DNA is TGTGCCAGCTCACCGACAGGGCCCAATGAAAAACTGTTTTTT. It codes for CASSPTGPNEKLFF.

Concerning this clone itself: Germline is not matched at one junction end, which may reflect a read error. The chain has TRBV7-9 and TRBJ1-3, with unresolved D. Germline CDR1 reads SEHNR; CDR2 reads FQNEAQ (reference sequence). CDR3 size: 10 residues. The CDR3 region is CSSSLNTIYF. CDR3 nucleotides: TGTTCCAGCAGCCTAAACACCATATATTTT.

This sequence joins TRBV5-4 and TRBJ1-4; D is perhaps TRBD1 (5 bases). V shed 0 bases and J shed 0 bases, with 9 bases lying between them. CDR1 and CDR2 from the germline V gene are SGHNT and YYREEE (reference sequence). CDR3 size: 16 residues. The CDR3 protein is CASSLGRQSTNEKLFF. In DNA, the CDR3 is TGTGCCAGCAGCTTGGGACGACAGTCAACTAATGAAAAACTGTTTTTT.

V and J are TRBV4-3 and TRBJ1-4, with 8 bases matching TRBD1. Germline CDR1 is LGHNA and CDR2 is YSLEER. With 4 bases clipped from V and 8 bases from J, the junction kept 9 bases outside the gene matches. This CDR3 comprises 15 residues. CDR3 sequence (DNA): TGCGCCAGCAGCCGAGATAAAACAGGGGGGGAAAAACTGTTTTTT. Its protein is CASSRDKTGGEKLFF.

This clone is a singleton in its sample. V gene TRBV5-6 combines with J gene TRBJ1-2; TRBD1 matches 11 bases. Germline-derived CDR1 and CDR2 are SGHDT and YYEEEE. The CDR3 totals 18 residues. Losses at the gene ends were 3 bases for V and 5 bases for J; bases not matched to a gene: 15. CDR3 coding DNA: TGTGCCAGCAGCTCCTCCGGGACAGGGGGGACGTTAGGGTATGGCTACACCTTC. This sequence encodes CASSSSGTGGTLGYGYTF.

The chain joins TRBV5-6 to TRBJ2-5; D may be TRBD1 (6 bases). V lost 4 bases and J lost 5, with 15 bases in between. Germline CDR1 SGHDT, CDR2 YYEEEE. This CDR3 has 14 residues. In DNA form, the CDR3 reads TGTGCCAGCAGCAAAACAGGGAAGGGGGAGACCCAGTACTTC. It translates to CASSKTGKGETQYF.

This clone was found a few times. The CDR3 DNA sequence: TGTGCCAGCAGAGCACGAATGAACACTGAAGCTTTCTTT. Translated: CASRARMNTEAFF. This chain uses TRBV27 with TRBJ1-1; D remains ambiguous. Germline V lookup: CDR1 MNHEY, CDR2 SMNVEV (reference sequence). V was shortened by 6 bases and J by 0 bases, with 8 bases between the two germline ends. This CDR3 comprises 13 residues.

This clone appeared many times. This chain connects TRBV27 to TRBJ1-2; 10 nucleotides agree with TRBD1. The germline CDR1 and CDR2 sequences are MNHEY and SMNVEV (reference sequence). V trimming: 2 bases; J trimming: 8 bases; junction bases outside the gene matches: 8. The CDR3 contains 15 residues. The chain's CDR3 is CASSLPGQGTSGYTF. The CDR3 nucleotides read TGTGCCAGCAGTTTACCGGGACAGGGGACAAGCGGCTACACCTTC.

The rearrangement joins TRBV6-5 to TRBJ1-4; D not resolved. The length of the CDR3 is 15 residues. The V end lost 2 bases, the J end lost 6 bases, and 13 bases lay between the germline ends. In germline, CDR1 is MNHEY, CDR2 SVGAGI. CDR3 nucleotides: TGTGCCAGCAGTTACACGGGTCGAATGGATGAAAAACTGTTTTTT. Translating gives CASSYTGRMDEKLFF.

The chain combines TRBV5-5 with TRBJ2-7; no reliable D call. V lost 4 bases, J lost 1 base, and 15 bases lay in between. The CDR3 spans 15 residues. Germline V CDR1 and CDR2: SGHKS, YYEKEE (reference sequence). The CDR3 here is CASSAAVVGSYEQYF. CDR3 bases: TGTGCCAGCAGCGCGGCGGTAGTAGGATCCTACGAGCAGTACTTC.

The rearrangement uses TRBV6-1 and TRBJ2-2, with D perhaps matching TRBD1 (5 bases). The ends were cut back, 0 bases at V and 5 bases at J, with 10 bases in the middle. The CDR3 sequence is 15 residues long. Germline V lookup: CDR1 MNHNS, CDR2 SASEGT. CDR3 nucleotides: TGTGCCAGCAGTGAAGCCAGGGCACATACCGGGGAGCTGTTTTTT. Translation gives CASSEARAHTGELFF.